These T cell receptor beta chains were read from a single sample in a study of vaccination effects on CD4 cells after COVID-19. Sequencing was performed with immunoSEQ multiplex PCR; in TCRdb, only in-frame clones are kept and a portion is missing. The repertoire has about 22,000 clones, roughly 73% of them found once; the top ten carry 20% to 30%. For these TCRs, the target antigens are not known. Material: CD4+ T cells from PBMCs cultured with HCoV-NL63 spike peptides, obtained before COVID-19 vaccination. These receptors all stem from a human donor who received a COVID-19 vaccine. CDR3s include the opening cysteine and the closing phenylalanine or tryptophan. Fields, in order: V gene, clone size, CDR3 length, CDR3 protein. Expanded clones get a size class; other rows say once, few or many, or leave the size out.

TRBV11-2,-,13,CASSLGAAGGYTF
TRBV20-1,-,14,CSASGGNYNSPLHF
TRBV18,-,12,CASSAFTDTQYF
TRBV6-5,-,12,CASKSRVNTIYF
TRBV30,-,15,CAWSLPGQLNQPQHF
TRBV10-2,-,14,CASRQASSGNTIYF
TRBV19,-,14,CASSARQGNEKLFF
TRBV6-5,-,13,CASSYDSHYEQYF
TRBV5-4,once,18,CASSAQAQKGLVGYGYTF
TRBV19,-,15,CASRTQVSSNQPQHF
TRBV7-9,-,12,CASSLPSYEQYF
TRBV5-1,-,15,CASSFNGGEIYEQYF
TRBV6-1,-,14,CASSEAPGAYEQYF
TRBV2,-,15,CASSEAGSGGTEAFF
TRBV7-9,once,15,CASSFPLAGRGEQFF
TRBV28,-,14,CASSQETNTGELFF
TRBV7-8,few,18,CASSFRGLEYSGANVLTF
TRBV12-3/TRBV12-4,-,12,CASTRDSYGYTF
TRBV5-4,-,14,CASSLKGQGTEAFF
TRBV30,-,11,CAWSLVYEQYF
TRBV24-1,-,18,CATSKKARGVIPGETQYF
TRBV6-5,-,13,CASSPPARVPQYF
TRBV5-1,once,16,CASSFPGGWGTDTQYF
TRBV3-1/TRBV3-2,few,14,CASSQDKVYNEQFF
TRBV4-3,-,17,CASSQDGDPKSPVSQYF
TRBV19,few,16,CASSTEGGFPGQPQHF
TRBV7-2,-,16,CASSLDGPGTPYEQYF
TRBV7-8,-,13,CASSLSLNTEAFF
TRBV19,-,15,CASSKGQGAGNTIYF
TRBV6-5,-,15,CASSFGRRNTGELFF
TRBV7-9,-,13,CATGRRGTYEQYF
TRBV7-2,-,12,CASSSRTGGYTF
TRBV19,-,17,CASSISRGRVGGETQYF
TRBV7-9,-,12,CASSLVSYGYTF
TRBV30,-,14,CASRDRGLGQPQHF
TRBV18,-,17,CASSPPGLAGGGETQYF
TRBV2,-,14,CASSSGTASYEQYF
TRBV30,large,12,CAWGGGAQPQHF
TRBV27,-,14,CASSLDRGRDGYTF
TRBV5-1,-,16,CASSLAFSGDTDTQYF
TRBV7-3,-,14,CASSPLGGAQEQFF
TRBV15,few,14,CATSRVQGPSKQYF
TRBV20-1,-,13,CSASRGASTEAFF
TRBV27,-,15,CASSRSGNPHNEQFF
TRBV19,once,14,CASSAQVMVQPQHF
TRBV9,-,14,CASSVNPGAGGYTF
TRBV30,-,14,CAWSNPGEEFTLHF
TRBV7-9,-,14,CASSRQGIADTQYF
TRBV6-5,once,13,CASGNRGNNEQFF
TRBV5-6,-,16,CASSVLRGRNTGELFF
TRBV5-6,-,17,CASSSLSPLFGTDTQYF
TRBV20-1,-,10,CSAYRGYSAF
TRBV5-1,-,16,CASSFGTSGSPDEQYF
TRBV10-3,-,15,CAISGLAGVSDTQYF
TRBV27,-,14,CASSWTVQSEKLFF
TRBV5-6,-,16,CASSPLSGASYNEQFF
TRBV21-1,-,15,CASSKRGGAAYEQYF
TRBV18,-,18,CASSRVRAGASGANVLTF
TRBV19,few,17,CASGNDRGYSSNQPQHF